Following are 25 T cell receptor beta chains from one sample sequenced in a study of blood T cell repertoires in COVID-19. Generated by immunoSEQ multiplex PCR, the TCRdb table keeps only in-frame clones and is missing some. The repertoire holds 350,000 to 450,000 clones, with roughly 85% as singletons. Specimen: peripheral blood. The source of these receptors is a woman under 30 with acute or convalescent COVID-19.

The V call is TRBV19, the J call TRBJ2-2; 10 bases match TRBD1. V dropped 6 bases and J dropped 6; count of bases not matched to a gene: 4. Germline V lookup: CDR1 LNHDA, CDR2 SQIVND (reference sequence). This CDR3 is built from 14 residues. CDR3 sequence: CASRTGGAPGELFF. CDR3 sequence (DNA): TGTGCCAGTAGGACAGGGGGCGCCCCCGGGGAGCTGTTTTTT.

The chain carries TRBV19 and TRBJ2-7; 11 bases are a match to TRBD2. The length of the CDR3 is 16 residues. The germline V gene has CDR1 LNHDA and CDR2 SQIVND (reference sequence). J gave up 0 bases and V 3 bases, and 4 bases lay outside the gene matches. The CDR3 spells CASSIRLAGYSYEQYF. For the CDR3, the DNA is TGTGCCAGTAGTATTCGACTAGCGGGATACTCCTACGAGCAGTACTTC.

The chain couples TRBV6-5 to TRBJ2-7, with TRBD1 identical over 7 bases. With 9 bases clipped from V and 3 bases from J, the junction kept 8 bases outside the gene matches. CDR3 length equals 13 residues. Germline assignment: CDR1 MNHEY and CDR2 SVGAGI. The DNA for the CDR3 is TGTGCCAGGACGGGGACAGTTCTCTACGAGCAGTACTTC. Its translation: CARTGTVLYEQYF.

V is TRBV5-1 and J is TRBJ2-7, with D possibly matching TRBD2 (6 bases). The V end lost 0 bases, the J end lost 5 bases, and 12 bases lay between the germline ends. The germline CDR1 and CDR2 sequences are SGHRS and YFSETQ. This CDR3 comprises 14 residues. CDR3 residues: CASSLALTGDEQYF. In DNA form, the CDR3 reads TGCGCCAGCAGCTTGGCTCTTACGGGGGACGAGCAGTACTTC.

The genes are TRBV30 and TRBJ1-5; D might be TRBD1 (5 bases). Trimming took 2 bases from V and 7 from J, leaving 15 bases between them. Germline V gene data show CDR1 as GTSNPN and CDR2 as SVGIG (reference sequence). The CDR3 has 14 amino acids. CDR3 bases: TGTGCCTGGAGTCCAGGGCGGTCCGGGCAGCCCCAGCATTTT. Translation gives CAWSPGRSGQPQHF.

The CDR3 here is CATNHGGNQPQHF. The CDR3 nucleotides read TGTGCCACCAACCACGGGGGCAATCAGCCCCAGCATTTT. This chain uses TRBV24-1 with TRBJ1-5; D not certain. The length of the CDR3 is 13 residues. Deletions cut 8 bases from V and 2 bases from J, with 9 bases between. The germline gives CDR1 KGHDR, CDR2 SFDVKD.

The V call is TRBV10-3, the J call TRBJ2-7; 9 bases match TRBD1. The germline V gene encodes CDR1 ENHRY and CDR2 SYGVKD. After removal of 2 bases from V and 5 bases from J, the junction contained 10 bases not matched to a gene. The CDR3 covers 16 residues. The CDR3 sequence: CAISEVERTGENEQYF. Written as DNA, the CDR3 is TGTGCCATCAGTGAGGTAGAGAGGACAGGGGAAAACGAGCAGTACTTC.

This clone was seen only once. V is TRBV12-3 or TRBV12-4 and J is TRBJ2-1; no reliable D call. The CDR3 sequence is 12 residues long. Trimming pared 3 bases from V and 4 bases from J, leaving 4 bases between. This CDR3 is CASSLQYNEQFF. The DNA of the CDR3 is TGTGCCAGCAGTTTGCAGTACAATGAGCAGTTCTTC.

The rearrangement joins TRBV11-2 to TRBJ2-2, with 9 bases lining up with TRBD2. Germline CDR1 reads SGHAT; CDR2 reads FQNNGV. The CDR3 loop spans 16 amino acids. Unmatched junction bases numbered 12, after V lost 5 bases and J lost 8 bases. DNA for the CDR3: TGTGCCAGCAGCCCCCTCGGCGGGGGGGCCACTGGGGAGCTGTTTTTT. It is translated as CASSPLGGGATGELFF.

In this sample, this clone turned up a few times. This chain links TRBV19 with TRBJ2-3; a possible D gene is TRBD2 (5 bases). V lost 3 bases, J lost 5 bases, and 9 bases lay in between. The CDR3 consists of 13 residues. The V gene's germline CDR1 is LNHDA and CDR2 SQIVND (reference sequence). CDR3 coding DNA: TGTGCCAGTAGTATTTCCGGGGTAGATACGCAGTATTTT. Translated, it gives CASSISGVDTQYF.

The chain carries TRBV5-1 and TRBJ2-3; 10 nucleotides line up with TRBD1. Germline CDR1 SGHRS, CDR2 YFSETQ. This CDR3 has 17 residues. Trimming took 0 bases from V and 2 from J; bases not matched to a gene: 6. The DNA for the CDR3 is TGCGCCAGCAGCTTGGCCGGGACAGGGGTATTCACAGATACGCAGTATTTT. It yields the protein CASSLAGTGVFTDTQYF. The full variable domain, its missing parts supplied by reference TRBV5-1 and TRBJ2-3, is KAGVTQTPRYLIKTRGQQVTLSCSPISGHRSVSWYQQTPGQGLQFLFEYFSETQRNKGNFPGRFSGRQFSNSRSEMNVSTLELGDSALYLCASSLAGTGVFTDTQYFGPGTRLTVL.

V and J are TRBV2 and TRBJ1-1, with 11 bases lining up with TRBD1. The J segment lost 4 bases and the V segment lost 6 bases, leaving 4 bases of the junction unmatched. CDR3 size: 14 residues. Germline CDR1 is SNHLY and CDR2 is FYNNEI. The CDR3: CASSWGQGVTEAFF. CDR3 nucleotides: TGTGCCAGCAGCTGGGGACAGGGGGTCACTGAAGCTTTCTTT.

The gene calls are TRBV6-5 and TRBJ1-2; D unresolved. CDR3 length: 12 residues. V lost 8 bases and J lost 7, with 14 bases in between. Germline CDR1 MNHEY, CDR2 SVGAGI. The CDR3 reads CASATWEGGYTF. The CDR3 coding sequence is TGTGCCAGCGCTACTTGGGAGGGTGGCTACACCTTC.

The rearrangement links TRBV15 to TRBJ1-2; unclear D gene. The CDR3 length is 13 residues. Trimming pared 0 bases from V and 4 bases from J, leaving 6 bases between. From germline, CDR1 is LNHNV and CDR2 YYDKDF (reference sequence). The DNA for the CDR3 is TGTGCCACCAGCAGAGATCAGGCCTATGGCTACACCTTC. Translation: CATSRDQAYGYTF.

CDR3 loop: CATQAAGTDTQYF. The CDR3 DNA follows: TGCGCCACTCAGGCCGCCGGCACAGATACGCAGTATTTT. The V gene is TRBV5-1, the J gene TRBJ2-3; D is uncertain. Germline V gene sequence: CDR1 SGHRS, CDR2 YFSETQ. The CDR3 length is 13 residues. V was shortened by 9 bases and J by 1 base, with 12 bases between the two germline ends.

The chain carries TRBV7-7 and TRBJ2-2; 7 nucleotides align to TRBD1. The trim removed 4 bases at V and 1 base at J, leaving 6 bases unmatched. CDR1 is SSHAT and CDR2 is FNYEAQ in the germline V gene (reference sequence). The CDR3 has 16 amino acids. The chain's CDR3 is CASSSRTGENTGELFF. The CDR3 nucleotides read TGTGCCAGCAGCTCAAGGACAGGCGAGAACACCGGGGAGCTGTTTTTT.

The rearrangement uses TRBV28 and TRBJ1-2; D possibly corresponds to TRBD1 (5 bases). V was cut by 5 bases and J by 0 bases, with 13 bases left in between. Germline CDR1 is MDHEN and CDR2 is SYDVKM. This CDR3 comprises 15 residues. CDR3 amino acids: CASSPTQDPNYGYTF. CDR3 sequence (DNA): TGTGCCAGCAGTCCGACACAGGACCCTAACTATGGCTACACCTTC.

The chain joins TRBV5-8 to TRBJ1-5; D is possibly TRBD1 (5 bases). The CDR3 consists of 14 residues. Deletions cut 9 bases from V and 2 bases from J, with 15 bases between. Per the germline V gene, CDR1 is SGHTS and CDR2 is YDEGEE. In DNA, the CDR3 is TGTGCCACGCCGGGGGTTGGCCGCAATCAGCCCCAGCATTTT. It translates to CATPGVGRNQPQHF.

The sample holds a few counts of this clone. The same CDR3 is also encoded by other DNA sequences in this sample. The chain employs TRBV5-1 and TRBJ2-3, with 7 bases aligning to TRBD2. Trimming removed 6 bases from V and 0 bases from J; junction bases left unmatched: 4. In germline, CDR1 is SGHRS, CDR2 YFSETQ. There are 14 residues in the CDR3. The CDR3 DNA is TGCGCCAGCACCCGCGGGGGTAGCACAGATACGCAGTATTTT. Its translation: CASTRGGSTDTQYF.

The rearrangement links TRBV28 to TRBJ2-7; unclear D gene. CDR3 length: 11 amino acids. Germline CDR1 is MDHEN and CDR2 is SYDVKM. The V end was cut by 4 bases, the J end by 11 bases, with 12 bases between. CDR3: CASSSSAMEYF. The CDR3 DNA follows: TGTGCCAGCAGTTCATCCGCGATGGAGTACTTC.

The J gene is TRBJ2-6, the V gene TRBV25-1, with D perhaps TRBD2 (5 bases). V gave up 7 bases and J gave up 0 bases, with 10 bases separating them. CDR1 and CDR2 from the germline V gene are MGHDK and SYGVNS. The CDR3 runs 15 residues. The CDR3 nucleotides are TGTGCCAGCACCCCGGGGTACTCTGGGGCCAACGTCCTGACTTTC. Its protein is CASTPGYSGANVLTF.

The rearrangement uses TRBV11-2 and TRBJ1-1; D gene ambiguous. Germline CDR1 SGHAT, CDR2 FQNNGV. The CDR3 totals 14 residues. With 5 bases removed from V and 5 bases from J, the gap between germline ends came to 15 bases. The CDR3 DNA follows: TGTGCCAGCAGCCCCGCCGGGTTGGAGACTGAAGCTTTCTTT. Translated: CASSPAGLETEAFF.

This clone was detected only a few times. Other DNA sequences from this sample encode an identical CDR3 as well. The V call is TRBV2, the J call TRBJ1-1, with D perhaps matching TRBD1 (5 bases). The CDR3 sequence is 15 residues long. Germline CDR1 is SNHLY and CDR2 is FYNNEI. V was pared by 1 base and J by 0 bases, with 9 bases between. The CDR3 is CASSEGQLLNTEAFF. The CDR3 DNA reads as TGTGCCAGCAGTGAAGGACAGCTATTGAACACTGAAGCTTTCTTT.

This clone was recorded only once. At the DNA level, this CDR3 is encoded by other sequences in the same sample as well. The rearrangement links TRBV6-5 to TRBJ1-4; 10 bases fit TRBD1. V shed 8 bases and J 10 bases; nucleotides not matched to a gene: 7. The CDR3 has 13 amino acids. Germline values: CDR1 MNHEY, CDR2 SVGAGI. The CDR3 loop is CASSSDRGGKLFF. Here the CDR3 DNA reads TGTGCCAGCTCCTCGGACAGGGGGGGAAAACTGTTTTTT.

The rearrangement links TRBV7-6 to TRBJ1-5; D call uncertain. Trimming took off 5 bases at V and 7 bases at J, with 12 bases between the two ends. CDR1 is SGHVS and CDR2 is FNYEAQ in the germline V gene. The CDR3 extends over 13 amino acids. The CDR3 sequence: CASSPQSGQPQHF. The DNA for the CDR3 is TGTGCCAGCAGCCCGCAGTCAGGACAGCCCCAGCATTTT. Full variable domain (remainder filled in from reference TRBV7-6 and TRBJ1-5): GAGVSQSPRYKVTKRGQDVALRCDPISGHVSLYWYRQALGQGPEFLTYFNYEAQQDKSGLPNDRFSAERPEGSISTLTIQRTEQRDSAMYRCASSPQSGQPQHFGDGTRLSIL.